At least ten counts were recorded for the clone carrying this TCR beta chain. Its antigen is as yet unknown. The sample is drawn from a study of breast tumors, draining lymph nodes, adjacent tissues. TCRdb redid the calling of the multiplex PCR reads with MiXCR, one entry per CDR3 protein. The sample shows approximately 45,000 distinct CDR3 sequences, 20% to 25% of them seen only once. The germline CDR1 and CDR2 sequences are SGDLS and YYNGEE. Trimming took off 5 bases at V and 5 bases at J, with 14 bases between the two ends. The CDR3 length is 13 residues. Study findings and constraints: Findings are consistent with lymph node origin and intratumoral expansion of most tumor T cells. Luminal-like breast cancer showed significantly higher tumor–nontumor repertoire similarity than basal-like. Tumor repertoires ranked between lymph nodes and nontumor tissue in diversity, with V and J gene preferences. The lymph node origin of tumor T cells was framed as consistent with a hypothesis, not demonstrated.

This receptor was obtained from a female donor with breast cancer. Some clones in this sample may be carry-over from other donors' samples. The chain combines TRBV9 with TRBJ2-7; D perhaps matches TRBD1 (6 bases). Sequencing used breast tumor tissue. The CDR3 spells CASSDGTSNEQYF. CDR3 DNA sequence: TGTGCCAGCAGTGACGGGACATCCAACGAGCAGTACTTC.